These 7 T cell receptor beta chains were all obtained from the same sample, sequenced in a study of cytomegalovirus exposure and HLA in healthy donors. The PCR used 60 Vbeta and 13 Jbeta primers. Data came from immunoSEQ multiplex PCR; TCRdb stores just in-frame clones and leaves some out. Here the sample spans 30,000 to 40,000 clones, approximately 75% being singletons. The sequencing input was PBMCs. The receptors were gathered from a man in his forties in good health and CMV-seronegative.

V is TRBV11-3 and J is TRBJ1-1; D is perhaps TRBD1 (6 bases). The CDR3 sequence is 13 residues long. V lost 4 bases and J 1 base, leaving 7 bases between the germline ends. CDR1 SGHNT and CDR2 YENEEA come from the germline V gene. The CDR3 here is CASSSTGNTEAFF. The CDR3 nucleotides are TGTGCCAGCAGCTCGACAGGGAACACTGAAGCTTTCTTT.

This chain connects TRBV5-1 to TRBJ2-5; tentative D call: TRBD1 (6 bases). Germline values: CDR1 SGHRS, CDR2 YFSETQ. The CDR3 loop spans 12 amino acids. The V end lost 6 bases, the J end lost 4 bases, and 10 bases lay between the germline ends. The CDR3 sequence: CASKQGRETQYF. Here the CDR3 DNA reads TGCGCCAGCAAACAGGGCCGAGAGACCCAGTACTTC. The full variable domain, with the rest looked up from reference TRBV5-1 and TRBJ2-5, is KAGVTQTPRYLIKTRGQQVTLSCSPISGHRSVSWYQQTPGQGLQFLFEYFSETQRNKGNFPGRFSGRQFSNSRSEMNVSTLELGDSALYLCASKQGRETQYFGPGTRLLVL.

The CDR3 DNA sequence: TGTGCCAGCAGTTACTCGTGGAGTGGAGATCACTATGGCTACACCTTC. Its protein product is CASSYSWSGDHYGYTF. The chain has TRBV6-5 and TRBJ1-2; D not certain. The CDR3 length is 16 residues. In germline, CDR1 is MNHEY, CDR2 SVGAGI. The V end lost 0 bases, the J end lost 3 bases, and 14 bases lay between the germline ends.

This clone has more than one count but fewer than ten. This chain connects TRBV7-2 to TRBJ1-1; 7 bases map to TRBD1. Germline CDR1 SGHTA, CDR2 FQGNSA. The ends lost 5 bases at V and 5 bases at J; junction bases unmatched: 11. The CDR3 extends over 15 amino acids. The CDR3 DNA is TGTGCCAGCAGCAAAGTCAGGACAGGTTGGACTGAAGCTTTCTTT. It codes for CASSKVRTGWTEAFF.

The chain employs TRBV6-1 and TRBJ1-1; D call uncertain. Trimming removed 4 bases from V and 1 base from J, with 7 bases in between. CDR1 is MNHNS, CDR2 SASEGT, per germline. This CDR3 has 13 amino acids. CDR3 coding DNA: TGTGCCAGCAGTGCCACTACGAACACTGAAGCTTTCTTT. Translated, it gives CASSATTNTEAFF.

The J gene is TRBJ2-1, the V gene TRBV19, with 8 bases lining up with TRBD1. The CDR3 extends over 15 amino acids. With 5 bases clipped from V and 3 bases from J, the junction kept 6 bases outside the gene matches. Germline V gene lookup returns CDR1 LNHDA and CDR2 SQIVND (reference sequence). CDR3 protein: CASSLGQGNYNEQFF. CDR3 in DNA: TGTGCCAGTAGTCTTGGACAGGGCAACTACAATGAGCAGTTCTTC.

This sequence joins TRBV6-6 and TRBJ2-7; D may be TRBD1 (6 bases). The CDR3 covers 16 residues. V lost 4 bases and J lost 2, with 18 bases in between. In germline, CDR1 is MNHNY, CDR2 SVGAGI (reference sequence). Written as DNA, the CDR3 is TGTGCCAGCAGTTCCCAACCGGGACACCGCACCTACGAGCAGTACTTC. This codes for CASSSQPGHRTYEQYF.